These 27 T cell receptor beta chains came from one sample sequenced in a study of neurological immune-mediated disorders. TCRdb re-analysed the 5' RACE reads in MiXCR, keeping a single row per CDR3 protein. Here the sample spans some 60,000 distinct CDR3 sequences, roughly 3.5% being singletons. The sample comprised PBMCs. The receptor source for this set is a woman in her thirties with multiple sclerosis.

The table lists this clonotype with many counts. V gene TRBV6-5 combines with J gene TRBJ1-2, with 8 bases aligning to TRBD1. CDR3 length: 13 amino acids. Unmatched junction bases numbered 8, after V lost 6 bases and J lost 8 bases. CDR1 and CDR2 (germline): MNHEY, SVGAGI. CDR3 bases: TGTGCCAGCAGAGGCGGACAGGGCGCAGGCTACACCTTC. Protein sequence: CASRGGQGAGYTF.

This clonotype is deemed large. This sequence joins TRBV3-1 and TRBJ1-3; D not resolved. Trimming stripped 0 bases from V and 0 bases from J, with 9 bases between. The V gene's germline CDR1 is LGHDT and CDR2 YNNKEL (reference sequence). CDR3 length: 16 residues. The CDR3 loop reads CASSQDLPNSGNTIYF. CDR3 bases: TGTGCCAGCAGCCAAGATCTCCCCAACTCTGGAAACACCATATATTTT.

This clonotype was seen many times. The chain combines TRBV5-1 with TRBJ1-2; the D is unclear. This CDR3 region has 14 residues. CDR1 and CDR2 from the germline V gene are SGHRS and YFSETQ. Trimming cost V 1 base and J 4 bases, with 11 bases left between them. CDR3 DNA: TGCGCCAGCAGCTTGTCTCAAGATCTCTATGGCTACACCTTC. Amino acid sequence: CASSLSQDLYGYTF.

This clonotype has ten or more counts. The V call is TRBV12-3 or TRBV12-4, the J call TRBJ2-1; D possibly uses TRBD1 or TRBD2 (7 bases each). Trimming pared 10 bases from V and 6 bases from J, leaving 22 bases between. The CDR3 has 15 residues. In DNA, the CDR3 is TGTGCCACCGGGGGGAGGGGACAGCCCGGCAATGAGCAGTTCTTC. This translates into CATGGRGQPGNEQFF.

For this clonotype: The junction shows a germline mismatch at one end, possibly a read error. In DNA, the CDR3 is TGTGCCAGCAGCCTGACAGGGCCCAATCAGCCCCAGAATTTT. It specifies CASSLTGPNQPQNF. The chain recombines TRBV7-9 with TRBJ1-5, with 7 bases lining up with TRBD1. CDR3 length equals 14 residues. CDR1 and CDR2 from the germline V gene are SEHNR and FQNEAQ (reference sequence).

This clonotype was detected many times. The V gene is TRBV4-1, the J gene TRBJ2-1; D not certain. The germline V gene encodes CDR1 MGHRA and CDR2 YSYEKL. V was shortened by 0 bases and J by 7 bases, with 16 bases between the two germline ends. CDR3 size: 16 residues. CDR3 protein: CASSQEGRTVGNEQFF. DNA of the CDR3: TGCGCCAGCAGCCAAGAAGGCAGAACGGTGGGAAATGAGCAGTTCTTC.

This clonotype was observed at least ten times. The chain couples TRBV6-2 or TRBV6-3 to TRBJ2-7; TRBD2 is a possible D gene (6 bases). Trimming left V 6 bases short and J 3 bases short, with 15 bases between. The germline V gene encodes CDR1 MNHEY and CDR2 SVGEGT. There are 14 residues in the CDR3. Here the CDR3 reads CASSPRGSNYEQYF. The CDR3, as DNA: TGTGCCAGCAGCCCCCGGGGGAGTAACTACGAGCAGTACTTC.

This clonotype was picked up many times. The chain combines TRBV7-2 with TRBJ2-1, with 10 nucleotides matching TRBD2. This CDR3 is built from 17 residues. Germline V gene sequence: CDR1 SGHTA, CDR2 FQGNSA. V lost 2 bases and J lost 5; bases outside the gene matches: 9. Written as DNA, the CDR3 is TGTGCCAGCAGCTTATGGCCGCTAGCGGGGGATAACAATGAGCAGTTCTTC. It yields the protein CASSLWPLAGDNNEQFF.

Ten or more counts support this clonotype. The rearrangement links TRBV5-1 to TRBJ2-1; TRBD1 agrees at 8 bases. Trimming removed 0 bases from V and 10 bases from J; junction bases left unmatched: 9. Germline CDR1 SGHRS, CDR2 YFSETQ. The CDR3 spans 15 residues. The CDR3 reads CASSLGQGAVREQFF. The CDR3 DNA reads TGCGCCAGCAGCTTGGGTCAGGGGGCAGTTCGGGAGCAGTTCTTC.

This clonotype was seen many times. Here the CDR3 reads CASSLRGPPRGTDTQYF. CDR3 bases: TGTGCCAGCAGTTTACGCGGACCGCCCCGGGGCACAGATACGCAGTATTTT. This sequence joins TRBV27 and TRBJ2-3, with D hard to call. The CDR3 sequence is 17 residues long. Trimming pared 2 bases from V and 1 base from J, leaving 16 bases between. Germline V gene data show CDR1 as MNHEY and CDR2 as SMNVEV (reference sequence).

This clonotype has a count of ten or more. The chain uses TRBV3-1 and TRBJ1-1; D possibly corresponds to TRBD1 (6 bases). Germline V lookup: CDR1 LGHDT, CDR2 YNNKEL (reference sequence). The CDR3 is made up of 15 amino acids. V was shortened by 4 bases and J by 1 base, with 13 bases between the two germline ends. Written as DNA, the CDR3 is TGTGCCAGCAGCCCATCGGACAGAAAGAACACTGAAGCTTTCTTT. This translates into CASSPSDRKNTEAFF. Combining the CDR3 with reference TRBV3-1 and TRBJ1-1 gives the whole variable domain DTAVSQTPKYLVTQMGNDKSIKCEQNLGHDTMYWYKQDSKKFLKIMFSYNNKELIINETVPNRFSPKSPDKAHLNLHINSLELGDSAVYFCASSPSDRKNTEAFFGQGTRLTVV.

This clonotype was seen ten or more times. V gene TRBV7-3 combines with J gene TRBJ2-3; 10 bases match TRBD2. The CDR3 runs 19 residues. V shed 3 bases and J 4 bases; nucleotides not matched to a gene: 16. The germline V gene has CDR1 SGHTA and CDR2 FQGTGA. CDR3 DNA: TGTGCCAGCAGCTTGGAGCCTAAGGAGCGGGAGGGCCCCGCAGATACGCAGTATTTT. It encodes CASSLEPKEREGPADTQYF.

Comments on this clonotype: A junction boundary mismatches the germline segment, possibly from a read error. This chain links TRBV20-1 with TRBJ1-5, with a weak D call TRBD1 (6 bases). The CDR3 contains 15 residues. The germline V gene has CDR1 DFQATT and CDR2 SNEGSKA (reference sequence). CDR3 coding DNA: TGCAGTGCCGGCGGGGGGCAGGGAGCGAATCAGCCCCAGAATTTT. Translated, it gives CSAGGGQGANQPQNF.

This clonotype came up many times. J is TRBJ2-1 and V is TRBV5-1; D gene uncertain. The CDR3 sequence is 12 residues long. V lost 7 bases, J lost 8 bases, and 13 bases lay in between. Germline CDR1 and CDR2: SGHRS and YFSETQ. This chain's CDR3 is CASRLVFDEQFF. The CDR3 bases are TGCGCCAGCCGGCTAGTTTTCGATGAGCAGTTCTTC.

To note about this clonotype: One end of the junction fails to match germline, which may point to a read error. V is TRBV20-1 and J is TRBJ1-5, with no clear D. The CDR3 has 14 residues. CDR1 DFQATT and CDR2 SNEGSKA come from the germline V gene (reference sequence). The CDR3 is CSASRPGANQPQNF. The DNA for the CDR3 is TGCAGTGCTAGTCGCCCAGGAGCTAATCAGCCCCAGAATTTT.

This clonotype showed up many times. The chain joins TRBV6-2 or TRBV6-3 to TRBJ1-4; no firm D call. The V gene lost 3 bases and the J gene lost 0 bases, with 11 bases spanning the gap. CDR3 length equals 16 residues. Germline CDR1 reads MNHEY; CDR2 reads SVGEGT. CDR3 DNA: TGTGCCAGCAGTTATAGAACGGCAGCAACTAATGAAAAACTGTTTTTT. Translating it yields CASSYRTAATNEKLFF.

This clonotype was observed many times. A junction end diverges from the germline sequence, so it may reflect a read error. The rearrangement uses TRBV6-1 and TRBJ1-5, with unresolved D. Germline V CDR1 and CDR2: MNHNS, SASEGT. The length of the CDR3 is 11 residues. The CDR3 DNA sequence: TGTGCCAGCAGTGGGCTAGAGCCCCAGAATTTT. Its protein is CASSGLEPQNF.

This clonotype was counted at least ten times. The J gene is TRBJ2-3, the V gene TRBV4-1; D tentatively fits TRBD1 or TRBD2 (6 bases each). The V gene lost 4 bases and the J gene lost 5 bases, with 19 bases spanning the gap. CDR3 length equals 16 residues. Germline CDR1 MGHRA, CDR2 YSYEKL. The chain's CDR3 is CASSLKEGGMKDTQYF. Written as DNA, the CDR3 is TGCGCCAGCAGCCTCAAAGAGGGGGGCATGAAAGATACGCAGTATTTT.

This clonotype was recorded many times. The chain couples TRBV20-1 to TRBJ2-2; no definite D call. Germline CDR1 is DFQATT and CDR2 is SNEGSKA (reference sequence). V was pared by 3 bases and J by 8 bases, with 10 bases between. The CDR3 covers 12 residues. CDR3 sequence: CSASRVLGELFF. CDR3 nucleotide sequence: TGCAGTGCTAGCAGAGTTTTAGGGGAGCTGTTTTTT.

This clonotype was observed at least ten times. The rearrangement links TRBV29-1 to TRBJ2-1, with 10 bases matching TRBD2. CDR3 length equals 13 residues. The V gene end was trimmed by 3 bases and the J gene end by 10 bases; junction bases not matched to a gene: 6. Germline V gene sequence: CDR1 SQVTM, CDR2 ANQGSEA. CDR3 nucleotides: TGCAGCGTTGAGGGCCTAGCGGGGGTCGAGCAGTTCTTC. It is translated as CSVEGLAGVEQFF.

This clonotype came up many times. CDR3 in amino acids: CSGSWGRMNTEAFF. CDR3 DNA sequence: TGCAGCGGCTCCTGGGGGCGCATGAACACTGAAGCTTTCTTT. The chain recombines TRBV29-1 with TRBJ1-1; possible D gene TRBD1, 6 bases. Trimming took 7 bases from V and 0 from J, leaving 15 bases between them. The CDR3 totals 14 residues. Germline lookup yields CDR1 SQVTM and CDR2 ANQGSEA.

Ten or more counts support this clonotype. The chain combines TRBV29-1 with TRBJ2-1; no reliable D call. Between the trimmed V and J ends, which lost 3 bases and 1 base, there was a span of 10 bases. Germline assignment: CDR1 SQVTM and CDR2 ANQGSEA. The CDR3 has 14 amino acids. The CDR3 nucleotides are TGCAGCGTTGATCAAGGCACTTCCTACAATGAGCAGTTCTTC. This sequence encodes CSVDQGTSYNEQFF.

This clonotype was observed many times. The genes are TRBV7-2 and TRBJ1-2; 9 positions agree with TRBD1. The CDR3 runs to 15 residues. CDR1 and CDR2 from the germline V gene are SGHTA and FQGNSA. V lost 3 bases, J lost 4 bases, and 6 bases stayed unmatched. CDR3 loop: CASSFGDREGYGYTF. The CDR3 coding sequence is TGTGCCAGCAGCTTTGGGGACAGGGAAGGCTATGGCTACACCTTC.

This clonotype was observed at least ten times. V and J are TRBV7-9 and TRBJ1-2, with D hard to call. Germline-derived CDR1 and CDR2 are SEHNR and FQNEAQ (reference sequence). CDR3 length equals 12 residues. V was trimmed by 5 bases and J by 3 bases, leaving 7 bases between them. The CDR3 loop reads CASSVDYYGYTF. CDR3 coding DNA: TGTGCCAGCAGCGTAGACTACTATGGCTACACCTTC.

Ten or more counts support this clonotype. One end of the junction is discordant with germline, which a read error may explain. The CDR3 nucleotides read TGTGCCAGCAGCCAAGGGACCAGCAATCAGCCCCAGAATTTT. Protein product: CASSQGTSNQPQNF. The V and J genes are TRBV3-1 and TRBJ1-5; D uncertain. Per the germline V gene, CDR1 is LGHDT and CDR2 is YNNKEL (reference sequence). The CDR3 extends over 14 amino acids.

Ten or more counts support this clonotype. CDR3 in DNA: TGCAGTGCCAAGTCGCTAGCGGGAGCAACCTACAATGAGCAGTTCTTC. This translates into CSAKSLAGATYNEQFF. The chain couples TRBV20-1 to TRBJ2-1; TRBD2 matches at 10 bases. The trim removed 6 bases at V and 2 bases at J, leaving 10 bases unmatched. The CDR3 sequence is 16 residues long. Germline V gene sequence: CDR1 DFQATT, CDR2 SNEGSKA (reference sequence).

This clonotype has only a few counts. V gene TRBV19 combines with J gene TRBJ2-2; D is unresolved. Germline V gene lookup returns CDR1 LNHDA and CDR2 SQIVND (reference sequence). The CDR3 contains 14 residues. V shed 7 bases and J shed 0 bases, with 9 bases lying between them. CDR3 DNA sequence: TGTGCCAGTAATCAGCCCCCGAACACCGGGGAGCTGTTTTTT. Translated, it gives CASNQPPNTGELFF.